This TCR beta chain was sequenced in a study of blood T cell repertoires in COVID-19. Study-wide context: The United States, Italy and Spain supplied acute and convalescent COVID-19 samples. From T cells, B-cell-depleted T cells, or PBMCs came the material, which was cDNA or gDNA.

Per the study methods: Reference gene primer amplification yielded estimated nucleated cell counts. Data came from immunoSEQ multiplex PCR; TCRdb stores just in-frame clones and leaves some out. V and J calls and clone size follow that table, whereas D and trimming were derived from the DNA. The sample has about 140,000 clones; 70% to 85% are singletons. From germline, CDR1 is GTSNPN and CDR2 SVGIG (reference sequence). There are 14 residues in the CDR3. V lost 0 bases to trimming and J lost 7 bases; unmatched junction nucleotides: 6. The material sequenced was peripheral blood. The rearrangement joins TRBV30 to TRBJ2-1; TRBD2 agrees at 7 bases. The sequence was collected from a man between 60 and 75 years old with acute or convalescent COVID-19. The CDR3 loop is CAWSVRVAGNEQFF. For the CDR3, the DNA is TGTGCCTGGAGTGTACGGGTAGCGGGTAATGAGCAGTTCTTC.